The 17 T cell receptor beta chains presented below share a single source sample, sequenced in a study of regulatory T cells in long-lasting Graves disease. Through Arm-PCR of CDR3 regions and iRepertoire HTBI primers, TCR beta libraries were built. TCRdb recomputed calls from the multiplex PCR reads with MiXCR, one row per CDR3 protein. Seen here are 400,000 to 500,000 distinct CDR3 sequences, approximately 23% observed once, and the top ten hold around 12%. Described time point: persistent/refractory GD, antithyroid drugs over 5 years with positive TRAb. The TCR library was made from RNA that had been extracted from PBMCs in TRIzol. Material: peripheral blood mononuclear cells (PBMCs), obtained when the disease was refractory, from a patient treated with antithyroid drugs. These receptors were obtained from a female donor with Graves disease.

The chain has TRBV5-1 and TRBJ2-7; 9 bases are shared with TRBD2. The germline gives CDR1 SGHRS, CDR2 YFSETQ. Trimming removed 3 bases from V and 4 bases from J; junction bases left unmatched: 11. The CDR3 covers 16 residues. For the CDR3, the DNA is TGCGCCAGCAGCTCAACCGGGACTAGCAGTTCATACGAGCAGTACTTC. Encoded protein: CASSSTGTSSSYEQYF.

The rearrangement links TRBV4-2 to TRBJ2-5; D not certain. Trimming left V 0 bases short and J 1 base short, with 3 bases between. This CDR3 comprises 13 residues. CDR1 and CDR2 (germline): LGHNA, YNFKEQ. Here the CDR3 reads CASSQETQETQYF. As DNA, the CDR3 is TGTGCCAGCAGCCAAGAAACCCAAGAGACCCAGTACTTC.

The genes are TRBV20-1 and TRBJ1-6; unclear D gene. The CDR3 has 12 amino acids. The V end lost 6 bases, the J end lost 8 bases, and 11 bases lay between the germline ends. From germline, CDR1 is DFQATT and CDR2 SNEGSKA (reference sequence). CDR3 region: CSAALEDSPLHF. In DNA form, the CDR3 reads TGCAGTGCGGCATTGGAGGATTCACCCCTCCACTTT.

This chain links TRBV19 with TRBJ1-2; D remains unclear. The length of the CDR3 is 12 residues. The germline V and J ends were trimmed by 4 bases and 8 bases, with 11 bases remaining between them. Germline-derived CDR1 and CDR2 are LNHDA and SQIVND (reference sequence). The DNA of the CDR3 is TGTGCCAGTAGTAATTCCAAGCGGGGCTACACCTTC. It codes for CASSNSKRGYTF. Variable domain in full (rest from reference TRBV19 and TRBJ1-2): DGGITQSPKYLFRKEGQNVTLSCEQNLNHDAMYWYRQDPGQGLRLIYYSQIVNDFQKGDIAEGYSVSREKKESFPLTVTSAQKNPTAFYLCASSNSKRGYTFGSGTRLTVV.

About this clonotype: This may arise from a read error, as a much more abundant clone is one base away. The V and J genes are TRBV15 and TRBJ1-2; 9 bases fit TRBD1. CDR3 length: 17 amino acids. Germline assignment: CDR1 LNHNV and CDR2 YYDKDF (reference sequence). Trimming took 1 base from V and 4 from J; bases not matched to a gene: 10. The CDR3 sequence: CATSRVPGQGKGYGYTF. As DNA, the CDR3 is TGTGCCACCAGCAGAGTCCCGGGACAGGGAAAGGGCTATGGCTACACCTTC. The whole variable domain, remainder taken from reference TRBV15 and TRBJ1-2, is DAMVIQNPRYQVTQFGKPVTLSCSQTLNHNVMYWYQQKSSQAPKLLFHYYDKDFNNEADTPDNFQSRRPNTSFCFLDIRSPGLGDTAMYLCATSRVPGQGKGYGYTFGSGTRLTVV.

This clonotype was seen only a few times. The chain carries TRBV29-1 and TRBJ2-1, with D possibly being TRBD1 or TRBD2 (5 bases each). The germline V gene encodes CDR1 SQVTM and CDR2 ANQGSEA. This CDR3 region has 12 residues. The ends were cut back, 4 bases at V and 7 bases at J, with 11 bases in the middle. In DNA, the CDR3 is TGCAGCGTTGTAGTGGGGGTGAATGAGCAGTTCTTC. It encodes CSVVVGVNEQFF.

This clonotype occurred a few times. The V gene is TRBV5-5, the J gene TRBJ2-6; D may be TRBD1 (7 bases). The length of the CDR3 is 17 residues. The V gene's germline CDR1 is SGHKS and CDR2 YYEKEE (reference sequence). V was cut by 3 bases and J by 0 bases, with 13 bases left in between. The CDR3 region has the DNA TGTGCCAGCAGCTGGGGGGACAGCTTCTCTGGGGCCAACGTCCTGACTTTC. Its protein product is CASSWGDSFSGANVLTF.

The chain recombines TRBV14 with TRBJ1-6; possibly TRBD1 for D (5 bases). The length of the CDR3 is 16 residues. Germline V CDR1 and CDR2: SGHDN, FVKESK. Trimming took 3 bases from V and 13 from J, leaving 22 bases between them. For the CDR3, the DNA is TGTGCCAGCAGCCAGGGGAGGCAAGGGGACCAGGTTCCCCTCCACTTT. Amino acid sequence: CASSQGRQGDQVPLHF.

This clonotype was recorded at least ten times. This chain connects TRBV6-5 to TRBJ2-7; D ambiguous. V was shortened by 4 bases and J by 4 bases, with 11 bases between the two germline ends. Germline CDR1 is MNHEY and CDR2 is SVGAGI. The CDR3 runs 13 residues. In DNA, the CDR3 is TGTGCCAGCAGTTTCGGCGGCAGGTACGAGCAGTACTTC. Protein product: CASSFGGRYEQYF.

The rearrangement links TRBV7-9 to TRBJ1-1, with a tentative D call TRBD1 (5 bases). Germline V gene data show CDR1 as SEHNR and CDR2 as FQNEAQ (reference sequence). There are 15 residues in the CDR3. The ends were cut back, 1 base at V and 1 base at J, with 10 bases in the middle. CDR3 region: CASSLGGVGNTEAFF. The CDR3 region has the DNA TGTGCCAGCAGCTTAGGAGGGGTAGGGAACACTGAAGCTTTCTTT.

This clonotype turned up a few times. The V and J genes are TRBV7-2 and TRBJ2-7; 8 bases fit TRBD2. Trimming at V came to 3 bases and at J to 8 bases, leaving 9 bases not matched to a gene. Germline assignment: CDR1 SGHTA and CDR2 FQGNSA. This CDR3 has 14 amino acids. CDR3 bases: TGTGCCAGCAGCTTTGCGACTAGCGCACCCCAGCAGTACTTC. This codes for CASSFATSAPQQYF.

V is TRBV19 and J is TRBJ2-2; 7 bases match TRBD2. CDR3 length equals 16 residues. V trimming: 3 bases; J trimming: 5 bases; junction bases outside the gene matches: 9. CDR1 and CDR2 from the germline V gene are LNHDA and SQIVND (reference sequence). The CDR3 sequence: CASSILGGSGTGELFF. CDR3 DNA sequence: TGTGCCAGTAGTATCCTAGGCGGGAGTGGGACCGGGGAGCTGTTTTTT.

The V and J genes are TRBV5-1 and TRBJ2-5; D might be TRBD1 or TRBD2, each matching 5 bases. The V end lost 0 bases, the J end lost 8 bases, and 14 bases lay between the germline ends. This CDR3 has 14 amino acids. CDR1 and CDR2 from the germline V gene are SGHRS and YFSETQ. The chain's CDR3 is CASSLDGGPGTQYF. CDR3 coding DNA: TGCGCCAGCAGCTTGGATGGGGGTCCTGGTACCCAGTACTTC.

At least ten counts were recorded for this clonotype. The chain has TRBV12-3 or TRBV12-4 and TRBJ2-7; 7 bases are shared with TRBD2. The CDR3 consists of 15 residues. J lost 6 bases, V lost 4 bases, and 12 bases had no gene match. The CDR3 DNA reads as TGTGCCAGCAGTTACCCCCGCGGGGGTGCTCCCGAGCAGTACTTC. As protein: CASSYPRGGAPEQYF.

The gene calls are TRBV5-5 and TRBJ2-6, with D uncertain. CDR3 size: 17 residues. The germline V gene encodes CDR1 SGHKS and CDR2 YYEKEE (reference sequence). Deletions cut 1 base from V and 0 bases from J, with 11 bases between. The CDR3 nucleotides read TGTGCCAGCAGCTTGTGGGCACCGAGCTCTGGGGCCAACGTCCTGACTTTC. Translating it yields CASSLWAPSSGANVLTF.

This clonotype occurred many times. The V call is TRBV2, the J call TRBJ1-4; D perhaps matches TRBD1 (5 bases). V was cut by 4 bases and J by 0 bases, with 6 bases left in between. Germline V gene lookup returns CDR1 SNHLY and CDR2 FYNNEI. This CDR3 has 14 amino acids. The chain's CDR3 is CASSGQTTNEKLFF. In DNA, the CDR3 is TGTGCCAGCAGTGGACAGACAACTAATGAAAAACTGTTTTTT.

This clonotype was observed a handful of times. The chain is built from TRBV29-1 and TRBJ2-1, with 10 bases aligning to TRBD1. The V segment lost 7 bases and the J segment 8 bases; nucleotides outside the gene matches: 2. The CDR3 covers 11 residues. Germline CDR1 reads SQVTM; CDR2 reads ANQGSEA. The CDR3 spells CSGTGGYEQFF. Written as DNA, the CDR3 is TGCAGCGGGACAGGGGGGTATGAGCAGTTCTTC.